Given below is one T cell receptor beta chain in context. With 7 bases removed from V and 3 bases from J, the gap between germline ends came to 18 bases. This CDR3 region has 14 residues. Germline assignment: CDR1 SQVTM and CDR2 ANQGSEA. Grouping used clinical history reported by participants in a survey and questionnaire. Individuals in the exposed group had encountered a COVID-19 case within 2 weeks preceding study entry. These data originate in a study of blood T cell repertoires in COVID-19. Study overall: Samples of COVID-19 (acute and convalescent) were obtained from the United States, Italy and Spain. The cDNA or gDNA used as material had been derived from T cells, B-cell-depleted T cells, or PBMCs.

Generated by immunoSEQ multiplex PCR, the TCRdb table keeps only in-frame clones and is missing some. The sample lists about 240,000 clones; around four fifths were seen once. This TCR derives from a woman in her thirties or forties who had been exposed to COVID-19. Material for sequencing was PBMCs or T cells enriched from blood (not recorded which). V usage is TRBV29-1 and J usage is TRBJ1-1; D unclear. The CDR3 region is CSGCWANFDTEAFF. The CDR3 DNA reads as TGCAGCGGTTGTTGGGCCAACTTCGACACTGAAGCTTTCTTT.